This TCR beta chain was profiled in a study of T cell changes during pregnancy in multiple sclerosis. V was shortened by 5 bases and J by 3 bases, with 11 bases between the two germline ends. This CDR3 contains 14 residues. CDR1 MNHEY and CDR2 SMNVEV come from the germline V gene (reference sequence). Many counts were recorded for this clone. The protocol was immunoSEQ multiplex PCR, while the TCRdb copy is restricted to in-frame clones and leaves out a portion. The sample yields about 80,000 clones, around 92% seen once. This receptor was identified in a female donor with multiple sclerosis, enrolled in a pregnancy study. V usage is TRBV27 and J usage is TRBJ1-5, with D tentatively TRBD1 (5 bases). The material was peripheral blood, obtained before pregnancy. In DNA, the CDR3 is TGTGCCAGCAGTCTGCAAGGGGACAATCAGCCCCAGCATTTT. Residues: CASSLQGDNQPQHF.